Below, 4 T cell receptor beta chains from the same sample are listed, as sequenced in a study of blood T cell repertoires in COVID-19 (dated by TCRdb to the early 2020s). Libraries came from the immunoSEQ multiplex PCR assay. TCRdb's version of the immuneACCESS table is confined to in-frame rearrangements and falls short of the full clone set. An unresolved V gene accounts for under half of the shortfall where checked; the remainder is of unknown origin. The sample contains about 130,000 clones, less than 90% of them found a single time. Of the sample, roughly 2.2% falls within the top ten clones. The sample taken for sequencing was PBMCs or T cells enriched from blood (not recorded which). These receptors were collected from a woman in her forties or fifties who had recovered from COVID-19.

V gene TRBV29-1 combines with J gene TRBJ2-1; tentatively, D is TRBD1 (6 bases). CDR3 length: 16 amino acids. Germline values: CDR1 SQVTM, CDR2 ANQGSEA. With 0 bases removed from V and 1 base from J, the gap between germline ends came to 13 bases. The chain's CDR3 is CSVEDLQGSSYNEQFF. CDR3 nucleotides: TGCAGCGTTGAAGATCTTCAGGGGAGTTCCTACAATGAGCAGTTCTTC.

About this clone itself: Its ends do not fully match the called genes, so a read error is possible. This chain joins TRBV7-7 and TRBJ2-1; D perhaps matches TRBD1 (6 bases). This CDR3 spans 13 amino acids. Germline V gene data show CDR1 as SSHAT and CDR2 as FNYEAQ (reference sequence). CDR3 in DNA: TGTGCTAGCAGCACAGGGAATGTAGGTGAGCAGTTCTTC. Amino acids: CASSTGNVGEQFF. Drawing the rest from reference TRBV7-7 and TRBJ2-1, the complete variable domain is GAGVSQSPRYKVTKRGQDVTLRCDPISSHATLYWYQQALGQGPEFLTYFNYEAQPDKSGLPSDRFSAERPEGSISTLTIQRTEQRDSAMYRCASSTGNVGEQFFGPGTRLTVL.

The V gene is TRBV5-1, the J gene TRBJ1-1; 7 nucleotides line up with TRBD1. Germline V gene data show CDR1 as SGHRS and CDR2 as YFSETQ. This CDR3 has 14 amino acids. Germline trimming cut 4 bases from V and 2 bases from J; bases unmatched to any gene: 5. CDR3 loop: CASSRGQINTEAFF. The CDR3 nucleotides are TGCGCCAGCAGCCGGGGACAGATTAACACTGAAGCTTTCTTT.

A single count supports this clone. The chain couples TRBV3-1 (or the pseudogene TRBV3-2) to TRBJ2-5; TRBD1 agrees at 8 bases. Trimming took 2 bases from V and 4 from J; bases not matched to a gene: 3. The CDR3 consists of 14 residues. CDR1 is LGHDT and CDR2 is YNNKEL in the germline V gene (reference sequence). For the CDR3, the DNA is TGTGCCAGCAGCCAATGGACAGGGCCAGAGACCCAGTACTTC. This codes for CASSQWTGPETQYF.